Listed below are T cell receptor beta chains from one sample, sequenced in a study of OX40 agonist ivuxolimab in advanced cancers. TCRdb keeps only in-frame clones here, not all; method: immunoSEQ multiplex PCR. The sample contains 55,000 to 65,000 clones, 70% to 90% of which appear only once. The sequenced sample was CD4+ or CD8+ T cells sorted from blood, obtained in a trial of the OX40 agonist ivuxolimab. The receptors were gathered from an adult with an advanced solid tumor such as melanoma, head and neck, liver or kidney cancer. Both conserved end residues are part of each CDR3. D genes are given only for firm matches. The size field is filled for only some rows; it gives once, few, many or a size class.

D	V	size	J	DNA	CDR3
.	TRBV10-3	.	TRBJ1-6	TGTGCCATCTCCGGACCGCCAAATTCACCCCTCCACTTT	CAISGPPNSPLHF
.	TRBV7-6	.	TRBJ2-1	TGTGCCAGCAGCTTAGAGGGGGGTGAGCAGTTCTTC	CASSLEGGEQFF
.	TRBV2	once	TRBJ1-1	TGTGCCAGCAGTGTGGGCTGGCACACTGAAGCTTTCTTT	CASSVGWHTEAFF
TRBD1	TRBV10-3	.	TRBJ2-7	TGTGCCATCAGTGAGTCATTTCTTAGGACAGGGAGAACCTACGAGCAGTACTTC	CAISESFLRTGRTYEQYF
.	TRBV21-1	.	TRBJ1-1	TGTGCCAGCAGCAAATTGAGGGGGCTAGGGAACACTGAAGCTTTCTTT	CASSKLRGLGNTEAFF
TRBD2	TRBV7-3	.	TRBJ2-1	TGTGCCAGCAGCTTAAGTCCGGGACTAGGTCCCTACAATGAGCAGTTCTTC	CASSLSPGLGPYNEQFF
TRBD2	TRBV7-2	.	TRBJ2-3	TGTGCCAGCAGCAGAGATATCTGGGGGGGGGATACGCAGTATTTT	CASSRDIWGGDTQYF
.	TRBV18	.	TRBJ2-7	TGTGCCAGCTCACCACTCCCCAACAGGGCCTCCTACGAGCAGTACTTC	CASSPLPNRASYEQYF
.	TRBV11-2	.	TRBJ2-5	TGTGCCAGCAGCTTAAAGGGGGTGGGCTGGGAAATAAAGGAGACCCAGTACTTC	CASSLKGVGWEIKETQYF
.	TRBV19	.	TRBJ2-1	TGTGCCAGTAGTGCAGACAATGAGCAGTTCTTC	CASSADNEQFF
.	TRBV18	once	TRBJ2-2	TGTGCCAGCTCACCAGCCCAGGCCAACACCGGGGAGCTGTTTTTT	CASSPAQANTGELFF
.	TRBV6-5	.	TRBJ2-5	TGTGCCAGCAGTCAAACTGCGGGACCTCAAGAGACCCAGTACTTC	CASSQTAGPQETQYF
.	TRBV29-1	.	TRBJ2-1	TGCAGCGGAACACAGGGTGGAACGGTTGGGTATGAGCAGTTCTTC	CSGTQGGTVGYEQFF
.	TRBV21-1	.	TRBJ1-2	TGTGCCAGCAGCAAAGCGGGTGGGGTCGATATGGGTGGCTACACCTTC	CASSKAGGVDMGGYTF
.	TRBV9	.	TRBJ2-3	TGTGCCAGCAGCGTACAGAAGGGGGGGCGTACAGATACGCAGTATTTT	CASSVQKGGRTDTQYF
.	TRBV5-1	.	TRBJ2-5	TGCGCCAGCAGTCGAACGGGGACGCCCCAAGAGACCCAGTACTTC	CASSRTGTPQETQYF
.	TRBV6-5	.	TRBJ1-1	TGTGCCAGCAGCCAACCGGGGGGGGACACTGAAGCTTTCTTT	CASSQPGGDTEAFF
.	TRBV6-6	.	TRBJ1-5	TGTGCCAGCAGTATGGACAGCCGCAATCAGCCCCAGCATTTT	CASSMDSRNQPQHF
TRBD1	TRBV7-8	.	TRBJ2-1	TGTGCCAGCAGCTTAGACAGTAGGGCAGGGGGTCAACATGAGCAGTTCTTC	CASSLDSRAGGQHEQFF
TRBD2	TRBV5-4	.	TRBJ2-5	TGTGCCAGCAGCTTGGCGGGGCGGGGGAACCAAGAGACCCAGTACTTC	CASSLAGRGNQETQYF
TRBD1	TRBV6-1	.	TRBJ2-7	TGTGCCAGCCGGGACAGCTACGAGCAGTACTTC	CASRDSYEQYF
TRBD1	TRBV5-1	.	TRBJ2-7	TGCGCCAGCAGCTTGGGGGACAGGGGACCCCTCTACGAGCAGTACTTC	CASSLGDRGPLYEQYF
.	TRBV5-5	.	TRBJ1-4	TGTGCCAGCAGCCTCAGGGTGGATAATGAAAAACTGTTTTTT	CASSLRVDNEKLFF
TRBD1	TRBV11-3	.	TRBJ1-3	TGTGCCAGCAGCTTGGGGACAGGGGGTACTGGAAACACCATATATTTT	CASSLGTGGTGNTIYF
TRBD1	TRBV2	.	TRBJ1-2	TGTGCCAGCAACCTAGGGGGCAGTCATCGTGGGGGCTACACCTTC	CASNLGGSHRGGYTF
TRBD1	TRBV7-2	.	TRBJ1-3	TGTGCCAGCAGCTTAGGGGTGGGACAGGGGTTGCGAAACACCATATATTTT	CASSLGVGQGLRNTIYF
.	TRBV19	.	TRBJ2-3	TGTGCCAGTAGTACCCTTACAGATACGCAGTATTTT	CASSTLTDTQYF
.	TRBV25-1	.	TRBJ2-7	TGTGCCAGCAGTGAGTCCTACGAGCAGTACTTC	CASSESYEQYF
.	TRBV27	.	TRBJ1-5	TGTGCCAGCAGTTTACGTCCGTATGGCAATCAGCCCCAGCATTTT	CASSLRPYGNQPQHF
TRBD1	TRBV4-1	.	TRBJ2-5	TGCGCCAGCAGCCTTACGACAGGGGGCGGGTACCAAGAGACCCAGTACTTC	CASSLTTGGGYQETQYF
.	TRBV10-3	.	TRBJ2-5	TGTGCCATCAGTGATCTGGAGACCCAGTACTTC	CAISDLETQYF
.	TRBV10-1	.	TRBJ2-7	TGCGCCAGCAGTGGAAACTACGAGCAGTACTTC	CASSGNYEQYF
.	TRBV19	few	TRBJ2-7	TGTGCCAGTAGTATCAGGGGCCCATTCTCCTACGAGCAGTACTTC	CASSIRGPFSYEQYF
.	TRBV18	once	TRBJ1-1	TGTGCCAGCTCACCACAACGGGGTACTGAAGCTTTCTTT	CASSPQRGTEAFF
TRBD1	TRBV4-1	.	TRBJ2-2	TGCGCCAGCAGCCAAATAGACAGGGTGGACGGGGAGCTGTTTTTT	CASSQIDRVDGELFF
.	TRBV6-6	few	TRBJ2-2	TGTGCCAGCAGTACGCCAGGGCGGGTGAACACCGGGGAGCTGTTTTTT	CASSTPGRVNTGELFF
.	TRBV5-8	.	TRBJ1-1	TGTGCCAGCAGCCTCACTGGAAACACTGAAGCTTTCTTT	CASSLTGNTEAFF
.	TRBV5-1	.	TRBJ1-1	TGCGCCAGCAGCTTGGCCTATGCAGGGGCTGGAGCTTTCTTT	CASSLAYAGAGAFF
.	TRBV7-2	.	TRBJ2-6	TGTGCCAGCAGCTTAGCAGGAAGCTCTGGGGCCAACGTCCTGACTTTC	CASSLAGSSGANVLTF
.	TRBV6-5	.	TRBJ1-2	TGTGCCAGCAAAACCCCAGGGTTGGGTGGCTACACCTTC	CASKTPGLGGYTF
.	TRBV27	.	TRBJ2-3	TGTGCCAGCAGGTGGCTTTGGGGAGGGGGCAGCACAGATACGCAGTATTTT	CASRWLWGGGSTDTQYF
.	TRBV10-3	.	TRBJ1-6	TGTGCCATCAGTGATCAGCTGGAAGCCTTCCCCCTCCACTTT	CAISDQLEAFPLHF
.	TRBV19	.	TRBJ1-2	TGTGCCAGTAGAAAGCCAGGGGAGAACTTGCAAGGCTACACCTTC	CASRKPGENLQGYTF
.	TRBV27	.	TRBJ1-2	TGTGCCAGCAGTTTAAAAGGGGAGGGGTATGGCTACACCTTC	CASSLKGEGYGYTF
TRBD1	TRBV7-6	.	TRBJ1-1	TGTGCCAGCAGCACCTCACAGGGGGTCGAAGCTTTCTTT	CASSTSQGVEAFF
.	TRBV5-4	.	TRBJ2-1	TGTGCCAGCGCAACTGATACAGCCTCCTACAATGAGCAGTTCTTC	CASATDTASYNEQFF
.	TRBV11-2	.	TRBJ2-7	TGTGCCAGCAGCCCCCCGGCCGTAAGCTCCTACGAGCAGTACTTC	CASSPPAVSSYEQYF
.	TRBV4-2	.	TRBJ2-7	TGTGCCAGCAGCCCGGACCAGGGGATCTACGAGCAGTACTTC	CASSPDQGIYEQYF
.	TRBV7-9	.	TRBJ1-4	TGTGCCAGCAGCTTCTCAGGGGCAACTAATGAAAAACTGTTTTTT	CASSFSGATNEKLFF
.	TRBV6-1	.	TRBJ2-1	TGTGCCAGCAGTGAACTAGCTACCTACAATGAGCAGTTCTTC	CASSELATYNEQFF
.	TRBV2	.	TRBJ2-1	TGTGCCAGCAGTACAGGGCCAGCCTACAATGAGCAGTTCTTC	CASSTGPAYNEQFF
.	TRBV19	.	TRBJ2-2	TGTGCCAGTAGTATTAACAGAAACACCGGGGAGCTGTTTTTT	CASSINRNTGELFF